This TCR beta chain was retrieved from a study of cytomegalovirus exposure and HLA in healthy donors. Overall study findings and caveats: In all likelihood, a cluster of highly shared sequence variants was a sequencing artifact. In a later analysis, CMV-associated beta chains were mostly HLA-associated, it appeared. Earlier results showed most TCR beta V segments being productive about 87% or about 30% of the time.

This CDR3 spans 17 amino acids. The germline CDR1 and CDR2 sequences are SGHAT and FQNNGV. V dropped 3 bases and J dropped 0 bases, with 15 bases sitting between them. PCR was performed using 60 Vbeta and 13 Jbeta primers. Authors' analysis steps: Some 12 million shared chains were among the roughly 80 million unique TCR beta chains that a later analysis counted. Only in-frame clones appear in the TCRdb table, and some are missing; sequencing was by immunoSEQ multiplex PCR. That table is the source of V, J and clone size, and D and trimming were worked out from the DNA. The sample contains around 91,000 clones, approximately 84% of which appear only once. Points on this clone: No antigen is known for it.

The TCR was taken from a man aged 18 to 29 in good health and CMV-seronegative. Specimen: PBMCs. This chain links TRBV11-2 with TRBJ1-3; D may be TRBD1 (6 bases). The CDR3 nucleotides read TGTGCCAGCAGCTTCCTCGGACAGACGAGCTCTGGAAACACCATATATTTT. As protein: CASSFLGQTSSGNTIYF.